This TCR beta chain originates from a study of cytomegalovirus exposure and HLA in healthy donors. The study, taken as a whole, reports: It was assumed in the presence/absence analyses that sequencing depth was roughly uniform across donors. The authors later linked a missense DCLRE1C variant to TCR beta V- and J-gene trimming.

Notes on this clone: Its target is unknown.

Trimming removed 9 bases at V and 4 bases at J, with 16 bases between. CDR1 and CDR2 (germline): LNHDA, SQIVND (reference sequence). The length of the CDR3 is 14 residues. PCR used 60 Vbeta primers and 13 Jbeta primers. As handled by the study authors: In a later analysis, of about 80 million unique beta chains, approximately 10 million appeared in at least two donors. TCRdb keeps only in-frame clones here, not all; method: immunoSEQ multiplex PCR. That table is the source of V, J and clone size, and D and trimming were worked out from the DNA. Here the sample spans roughly 110,000 clones, around two thirds being singletons.

This receptor was identified in a woman in her thirties or forties in good health and CMV-seropositive. This chain joins TRBV19 and TRBJ2-1, with D perhaps TRBD1 (6 bases). The sequenced sample consisted of PBMCs. In DNA form, the CDR3 reads TGTGCCAGCAGCCCCGGGACACTTTACAATGAGCAGTTCTTC. It yields the protein CASSPGTLYNEQFF.